Each of the 5 T cell receptor beta chains below was sequenced from the same sample in a study of post-analysis software for immune sequencing data. Prepared TCR beta cDNA libraries contained unique molecular identifiers. From the PCR reads, TCRdb called clonotypes with MiXCR, one entry per CDR3 protein. The table lists approximately 690,000 distinct CDR3 sequences, around 60% of them singletons. The antigens these receptors bind are not known. Overall study results and limits: Patients showed TRBV5-6, TRBV5-1 and TRBV20-1 among several TRBV segments more frequent than in controls.

Sequenced input: blood. These receptors came from a girl aged 2-10 years with multiple sclerosis.

Only a few counts were recorded for this clonotype. This sequence joins TRBV11-2 and TRBJ2-7; weak D call: TRBD2 (6 bases). The CDR3 is made up of 14 amino acids. Germline V CDR1 and CDR2: SGHAT, FQNNGV. V lost 3 bases and J 3 bases, leaving 12 bases between the germline ends. The CDR3, as DNA: TGTGCCAGCAGCTTCGGGCAGGAGGGCTACGAGCAGTACTTC. It specifies CASSFGQEGYEQYF. Looking up the rest from reference TRBV11-2 and TRBJ2-7 gives the full variable domain: EAGVAQSPRYKIIEKRQSVAFWCNPISGHATLYWYQQILGQGPKLLIQFQNNGVVDDSQLPKDRFSAERLKGVDSTLKIQPAKLEDSAVYLCASSFGQEGYEQYFGPGTRLTVT.

This chain connects TRBV7-2 to TRBJ1-5, with 7 bases matching TRBD1. J lost 6 bases, V lost 1 base, and 3 bases had no gene match. Germline-derived CDR1 and CDR2 are SGHTA and FQGNSA. CDR3 length: 14 residues. CDR3: CASSLDRGPQPQHF. The CDR3 region has the DNA TGTGCCAGCAGCTTAGACAGGGGTCCTCAGCCCCAGCATTTT.

The V and J genes are TRBV10-3 and TRBJ2-1, with D possibly matching TRBD2 (7 bases). CDR1 ENHRY and CDR2 SYGVKD come from the germline V gene. This CDR3 is built from 16 residues. V lost 2 bases, J lost 6 bases, and 17 bases lay in between. Here the CDR3 reads CAISERGRELRNEQFF. The CDR3 nucleotides are TGTGCCATCAGTGAGCGGGGGCGGGAGTTGCGCAATGAGCAGTTCTTC.

This chain connects TRBV3-1 to TRBJ2-2; D is uncertain. Trimming left V 1 base short and J 4 bases short, with 10 bases between. The CDR3 is 15 residues long. Germline V gene lookup returns CDR1 LGHDT and CDR2 YNNKEL (reference sequence). This chain's CDR3 is CASSQGHRGTGELFF. The CDR3, as DNA: TGTGCCAGCAGCCAAGGGCATAGAGGCACCGGGGAGCTGTTTTTT.

This chain connects TRBV7-6 to TRBJ2-5; the D is unclear. The germline V and J ends were trimmed by 0 bases and 1 base, with 15 bases remaining between them. CDR3 length: 17 residues. Germline-derived CDR1 and CDR2 are SGHVS and FNYEAQ. The CDR3 is CASSLAATLLIQETQYF. CDR3 bases: TGTGCCAGCAGCTTAGCGGCGACACTGCTTATCCAAGAGACCCAGTACTTC.